This T cell receptor beta chain was sequenced during a study of Ad26.COV2.S vaccination and SARS-CoV-2 variants. The treatment was: some 20 received Ad26.COV2.S at low or high dose, single or two shots; about 5 received placebo; per-sample allocation not given. Each sample was drawn 63 days after the first injection (of vaccine or placebo). The sample came from a Boston adult aged 18-55 years. The V segment lost 3 bases and the J segment 4 bases; nucleotides outside the gene matches: 5. The CDR3 length is 13 residues. Germline assignment: CDR1 GTSNPN and CDR2 SVGIG (reference sequence). Measured with immunoSEQ multiplex PCR; TCRdb has only the in-frame clones, and not every one. The sample lists 430,000 or so clones, roughly nine tenths occurring once.

The sample was peripheral blood, taken in a trial of Ad26.COV2.S vaccine versus placebo. V and J are TRBV30 and TRBJ1-2; TRBD1 matches at 7 bases. This sequence originates from a person aged 18-60 years who received the Ad26.COV2.S COVID-19 vaccine or a placebo. CDR3 coding DNA: TGTGCCTGGAGGCCTACAGGGGCCTATGGCTACACCTTC. This sequence encodes CAWRPTGAYGYTF. The variable domain in full, completed from reference TRBV30 and TRBJ1-2, reads SQTIHQWPATLVQPVGSPLSLECTVEGTSNPNLYWYRQAAGRGLQLLFYSVGIGQISSEVPQNLSASRPQDRQFILSSKKLLLSDSGFYLCAWRPTGAYGYTFGSGTRLTVV.